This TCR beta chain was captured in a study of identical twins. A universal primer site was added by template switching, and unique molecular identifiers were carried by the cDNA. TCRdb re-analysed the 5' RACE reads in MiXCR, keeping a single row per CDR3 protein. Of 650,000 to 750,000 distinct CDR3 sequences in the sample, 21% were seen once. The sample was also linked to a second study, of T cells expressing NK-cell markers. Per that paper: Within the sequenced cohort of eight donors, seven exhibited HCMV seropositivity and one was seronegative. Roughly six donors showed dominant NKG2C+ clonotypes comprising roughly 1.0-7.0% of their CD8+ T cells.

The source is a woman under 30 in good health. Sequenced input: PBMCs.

In DNA, the CDR3 is TGCGCCAGCAGCTTGGATCCGGGCATGGAGACCCAGTACTTC. Residues: CASSLDPGMETQYF. The chain links TRBV5-1 to TRBJ2-5; unclear D gene. Trimming removed 0 bases from V and 5 bases from J, with 11 bases in between. In germline, CDR1 is SGHRS, CDR2 YFSETQ. The CDR3 is made up of 14 amino acids.